This entry concerns a single T cell receptor beta chain. The antigen remains unidentified. Per germline, CDR1 SGHRS and CDR2 YFSETQ. The CDR3 loop spans 15 amino acids. V trimming: 2 bases; J trimming: 0 bases; junction bases outside the gene matches: 4. Profiling relied on immunoSEQ multiplex PCR, and the TCRdb table lists in-frame clones only, not all of them. This sample has about 100,000 clones; 80% to 90% occur once, and the top ten carry about 17%. These data are taken from a study of identifying expanded T cells in peripheral blood. General study findings and limits: Across healthy donors, higher total template counts meant significantly greater roughly 2-week count variance.

Collection occurred without any documented infections or immune events in donors. This clonotype was obtained from a person between 18 and 69 years old in good health. The chain has TRBV5-1 and TRBJ2-5; TRBD1 aligns across 7 bases. Sequenced input: blood. For the CDR3, the DNA is TGCGCCAGCAGCTTTGGGACAGCGTACCAAGAGACCCAGTACTTC. Translated, it gives CASSFGTAYQETQYF.